This T cell receptor (beta chain) was observed in a study of OX40 agonist ivuxolimab in advanced cancers. Study as a whole: Each dose-escalation patient presented with hepatocellular carcinoma, melanoma, renal cell or head and neck cancer. General observations from the study: Low clonal expansion, among the lowest seen, marked partial responders at 0.1-3.0 mg/kg. Low levels of normalized T-cell clonal expansion also appeared in some nonresponders.

Repertoires were generated with immunoSEQ multiplex PCR, while TCRdb's copy carries only in-frame clones and drops some. The repertoire holds tens of thousands of clones, 83% seen once, with approximately 0.7% in the top ten. Trimming took off 3 bases at V and 4 bases at J, with 15 bases between the two ends. The germline gives CDR1 SNHLY, CDR2 FYNNEI. CDR3 length equals 15 residues. To note about this clone: The antigen is undetermined.

The receptor's source is an adult with an advanced solid tumor such as melanoma, head and neck, liver or kidney cancer. The sequenced sample was CD4+ or CD8+ T cells sorted from blood, obtained in a trial of the OX40 agonist ivuxolimab. The chain employs TRBV2 and TRBJ1-2, with D perhaps matching TRBD1 (6 bases). This chain's CDR3 is CASSDMGQPPYGYTF. In DNA form, the CDR3 reads TGTGCCAGCAGTGATATGGGACAACCCCCCTATGGCTACACCTTC.